This TCR beta chain derives from a study of T cell repertoires in ileal Crohn's disease. Study in general: Every patient was operated on for stricturing (approximately 60%) or penetrating (approximately 40%) complications.

Overall study findings and caveats: Clonal expansions were more frequent in active smokers than non-smokers at surgery.

TCRdb keeps only in-frame clones here, not all; method: immunoSEQ multiplex PCR. The sample comprises about 13,000 clones, around 79% of which are singletons, and around 4.5% rests with the top ten. The CDR3 contains 12 residues. The V gene's germline CDR1 is SGHRS and CDR2 YFSETQ. Between the trimmed V and J ends, which lost 10 bases and 8 bases, there was a span of 18 bases. With regard to this clone: Its specificity is unknown.

This clonotype was obtained from an adult with Crohn's disease. The sample comprised ileal tissue. The V and J genes are TRBV5-1 and TRBJ1-2; D perhaps matches TRBD1 (5 bases). The chain's CDR3 is CASGMYGGGYTF. The CDR3 DNA reads TGCGCCTCCGGGATGTACGGGGGAGGCTACACCTTC.